A selection of T cell receptor beta chains follows, all from one sample in a study of CD8+CD57+ T cells in acquired aplastic anemia. MiXCR, run by TCRdb on the reads, gives a single entry per CDR3 protein. The sample gives more than 95,000 distinct CDR3 sequences, about 43% of which show up once; around 2.5% is in the top ten. The specimen sequenced was sorted CD4+, CD8+, or CD8+CD57+ T cells (not recorded which) from PBMCs. Receptor source: a human donor with aplastic anemia. Each CDR3 is given with its conserved first and last residue. The D gene is left open where the match is weak. For some rows the clone size is stated as once, few or many, or as a class when expanded; others skip it.

length	size	D	J	V	CDR3	DNA
14	-	-	TRBJ1-4	TRBV5-1	CASSFTTTNGKLFF	TGCGCCAGCAGCTTCACGACAACTAATGGAAAACTGTTTTTT
13	-	-	TRBJ1-4	TRBV5-1	CASSLDNGEKLFF	TGCGCCAGCAGCTTGGATAATGGTGAAAAACTGTTTTTT
19	-	-	TRBJ2-4	TRBV2	CASSERGLVWGVAKNIQYF	TGTGCCAGCAGTGAAAGGGGACTTGTCTGGGGCGTAGCCAAAAACATTCAGTACTTC
15	-	TRBD2	TRBJ2-5	TRBV6-2/TRBV6-3	CASSYGLAGGETQYF	TGTGCCAGCAGTTACGGGCTAGCGGGGGGCGAGACCCAGTACTTC
13	-	TRBD1	TRBJ1-4	TRBV12-3/TRBV12-4	CASSPGQAGGLFF	TGTGCCAGCAGTCCTGGACAGGCCGGAGGACTGTTTTTT
14	-	-	TRBJ2-7	TRBV11-1	CASSLQRGAYEQYF	TGTGCCAGCAGCTTACAACGGGGCGCCTACGAGCAGTACTTC
14	few	-	TRBJ2-1	TRBV24-1	CATSDRGQNNEQFF	TGTGCCACCAGTGACCGAGGACAGAACAATGAGCAGTTCTTC
15	-	TRBD2	TRBJ2-3	TRBV5-1	CASSLDGGGRDTQYF	TGCGCCAGCAGCTTGGACGGCGGGGGGAGAGATACGCAGTATTTT
15	-	TRBD1	TRBJ2-7	TRBV15	CATSRGTGQPYEQYF	TGTGCCACCAGCAGAGGGACAGGCCAACCCTACGAGCAGTACTTC
13	-	TRBD1	TRBJ1-1	TRBV10-3	CAISGTGVTEAFF	TGTGCCATCAGCGGGACAGGGGTAACTGAAGCTTTCTTT
17	-	TRBD1	TRBJ2-2	TRBV10-3	CAISLQWTGPNTGELFF	TGTGCCATCAGCCTTCAATGGACAGGCCCGAACACCGGGGAGCTGTTTTTT
15	-	TRBD1	TRBJ2-3	TRBV15	CATSRGTGSTDTQYF	TGTGCCACCAGCAGGGGGACAGGCTCCACAGATACGCAGTATTTT
16	-	-	TRBJ1-1	TRBV18	CASSRQGIGTNTGAFF	TGTGCCAGCTCACGTCAGGGAATCGGCACGAACACTGGAGCTTTCTTT
14	-	-	TRBJ2-2	TRBV6-4	CASRGSLVAGELFF	TGTGCCAGCCGGGGGTCTTTAGTCGCCGGGGAGCTGTTTTTT
13	-	-	TRBJ2-7	TRBV12-3/TRBV12-4	CASSSRRSYEQYF	TGTGCCAGCAGTTCCAGGAGGTCCTACGAGCAGTACTTC
15	many	-	TRBJ1-2	TRBV10-3	CAISENPTAGYGYTF	TGTGCCATCAGCGAGAATCCGACAGCCGGCTATGGCTACACCTTC
13	few	-	TRBJ2-5	TRBV2	CASKQTEQETQYF	TGTGCCAGCAAACAAACGGAACAAGAGACCCAGTACTTC
17	few	-	TRBJ1-1	TRBV6-2/TRBV6-3	CASSYVAGVSMNTEAFF	TGTGCCAGCAGTTACGTGGCAGGAGTATCCATGAACACTGAAGCTTTCTTT
12	-	-	TRBJ2-5	TRBV29-1	CSVVGIRPTQYF	TGCAGCGTTGTTGGGATTCGACCGACCCAGTACTTC
12	many	-	TRBJ2-3	TRBV6-4	CASSGPGDTQYF	TGTGCCAGCAGTGGCCCCGGAGATACGCAGTATTTT
14	many	-	TRBJ2-5	TRBV11-2	CASSFAPSGETQYF	TGTGCCAGCAGCTTCGCTCCCTCAGGGGAGACCCAGTACTTC
13	many	-	TRBJ1-2	TRBV3-1	CASSLQPTGGYTF	TGTGCCAGCAGCCTCCAGCCGACAGGCGGCTACACCTTC
12	many	TRBD1	TRBJ1-3	TRBV6-1	CASAGGGNTIYF	TGTGCCAGCGCAGGGGGGGGAAACACCATATATTTT
17	many	TRBD2	TRBJ2-2	TRBV10-2	CASSESVGLAIIGELFF	TGCGCCAGCAGTGAGTCTGTCGGACTAGCGATAATCGGGGAGCTGTTTTTT
14	-	TRBD2	TRBJ2-3	TRBV27	CASSLRGSSRTQYF	TGTGCCAGCAGTTTGCGGGGGAGCTCCCGTACGCAGTATTTT
14	many	TRBD2	TRBJ2-3	TRBV4-1	CASSLGGGTDTQYF	TGTGCCAGCAGCTTAGGCGGGGGGACAGATACGCAGTATTTT
14	-	-	TRBJ1-6	TRBV20-1	CSARDRQDNSPLHF	TGCAGTGCTAGAGATCGACAGGACAATTCACCCCTCCACTTT
15	-	-	TRBJ1-2	TRBV2	CASSRWEGTRHGYTF	TGTGCCAGCAGCCGATGGGAGGGCACGCGTCATGGCTACACCTTC